This T cell receptor (beta chain) was captured by sequencing in a study of blood T cell repertoires in COVID-19. Study overall: Whether acute or convalescent, the COVID-19 samples came from the United States, Italy and Spain.

Of note for this clone: The junction does not match germline at one end; this may be a read error.

This CDR3 comprises 12 residues. CDR1 SNHLY and CDR2 FYNNEI come from the germline V gene. Original analysis: Amplifying reference gene primers gave estimates of nucleated cell counts. The data were produced by immunoSEQ multiplex PCR, yet TCRdb's version contains in-frame clones alone and is incomplete. V and J calls and clone size follow that table, whereas D and trimming were derived from the DNA. This sample has about 230,000 clones, with approximately 90% found just once. The origin of this receptor is a man in his fifties with COVID-19, enrolled during active disease. The sample comprised peripheral blood. The chain joins TRBV2 to TRBJ2-7, with a weak D call TRBD1 (6 bases). The CDR3 region has the DNA TGTGCCAGCAGACCATTCCCGGGACATGGAAACTTC. It codes for CASRPFPGHGNF.